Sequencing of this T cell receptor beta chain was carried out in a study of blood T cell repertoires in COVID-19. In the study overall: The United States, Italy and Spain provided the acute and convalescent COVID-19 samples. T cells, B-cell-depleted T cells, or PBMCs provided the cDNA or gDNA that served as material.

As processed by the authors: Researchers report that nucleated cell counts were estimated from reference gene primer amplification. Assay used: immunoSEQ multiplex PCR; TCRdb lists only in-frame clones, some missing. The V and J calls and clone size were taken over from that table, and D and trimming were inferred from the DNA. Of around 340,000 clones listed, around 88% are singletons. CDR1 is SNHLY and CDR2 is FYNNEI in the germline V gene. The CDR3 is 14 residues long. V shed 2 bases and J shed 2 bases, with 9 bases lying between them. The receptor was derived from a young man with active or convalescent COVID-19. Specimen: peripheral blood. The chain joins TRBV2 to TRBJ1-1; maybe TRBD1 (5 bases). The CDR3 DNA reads TGTGCCAGCAGTGAACTGGGGCTAAACACTGAAGCTTTCTTT. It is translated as CASSELGLNTEAFF. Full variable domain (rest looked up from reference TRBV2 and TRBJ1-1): EPEVTQTPSHQVTQMGQEVILRCVPISNHLYFYWYRQILGQKVEFLVSFYNNEISEKSEIFDDQFSVERPDGSNFTLKIRSTKLEDSAMYFCASSELGLNTEAFFGQGTRLTVV.